Below are 6 T cell receptor beta chains sequenced from a single sample in a study of blood T cell repertoires in COVID-19. The protocol was immunoSEQ multiplex PCR, while the TCRdb copy is restricted to in-frame clones and leaves out a portion. Altogether fewer than 250,000 clones are present, 75% to 85% being singletons, with the ten largest covering less than 6.5%. The sequencing input was peripheral blood. These receptors originate from a human donor in a cohort sampled during active COVID-19.

The chain combines TRBV2 with TRBJ2-7, with D hard to call. V was cut by 3 bases and J by 2 bases, with 14 bases left in between. There are 15 residues in the CDR3. Germline-derived CDR1 and CDR2 are SNHLY and FYNNEI. The CDR3 nucleotides read TGTGCCAGCAGTGATCGTCAGACTTTTACCTACGAGCAGTACTTC. Its translation is CASSDRQTFTYEQYF.

The chain has TRBV30 and TRBJ2-7; D remains ambiguous. The CDR3 has 13 amino acids. Trimming removed 7 bases from V and 7 bases from J, with 20 bases in between. CDR1 and CDR2 (germline): GTSNPN, SVGIG (reference sequence). CDR3 DNA sequence: TGTGCCTCTTTTACCCCGAGCCGGAGAGAGCAGTACTTC. Translation: CASFTPSRREQYF.

The chain employs TRBV11-2 and TRBJ2-5; no clear D. The CDR3 spans 12 residues. The germline gives CDR1 SGHAT, CDR2 FQNNGV. Trimming removed 6 bases from V and 4 bases from J, with 9 bases in between. CDR3 nucleotide sequence: TGTGCCAGCAGTTGGGCCCGAGAGACCCAGTACTTC. Its protein product is CASSWARETQYF.

The V call is TRBV29-1, the J call TRBJ2-7, with D unclear. The germline V gene has CDR1 SQVTM and CDR2 ANQGSEA. The CDR3 spans 12 residues. Trimming removed 2 bases from V and 1 base from J, with 6 bases in between. CDR3 protein: CSVEYSSYEQYF. In DNA, the CDR3 is TGCAGCGTTGAATACAGTTCCTACGAGCAGTACTTC.

There are a few counts of this clone. The junction does not match germline at one end; this may be a read error. The chain is built from TRBV25-1 and TRBJ2-1, with D maybe TRBD2 (6 bases). The CDR3 is 11 residues long. Germline V gene sequence: CDR1 MGHDK, CDR2 SYGVNS. CDR3 bases: TGTGCCAGCAGTGGTGGCGGGACGAAGCTCTTC. Its translation is CASSGGGTKLF.

J is TRBJ1-3 and V is TRBV4-1; D ambiguous. The CDR3 is 15 residues long. Germline loops: CDR1 MGHRA, CDR2 YSYEKL. Trimming took off 1 base at V and 4 bases at J, with 11 bases between the two ends. Written as DNA, the CDR3 is TGCGCCAGCAGCCAAGGCCCAGGAATGGGAAACACCATATATTTT. It specifies CASSQGPGMGNTIYF.